Sequencing of this T cell receptor (beta chain) was carried out in a study of blood T cell repertoires in COVID-19. Per the germline V gene, CDR1 is SGHTA and CDR2 is FQGNSA. The CDR3 contains 14 residues. V dropped 1 base and J dropped 5; count of bases not matched to a gene: 5. This clone was counted once. Assay used: immunoSEQ multiplex PCR; TCRdb lists only in-frame clones, some missing. The data contain about 360,000 clones, around 84% of them singletons. This rearrangement joins TRBV7-2 to TRBJ2-7, with 7 bases identical to TRBD1. Source material: peripheral blood. The receptor was derived from a human donor in a cohort sampled during active COVID-19. The CDR3 loop reads CASSLVVTGDEQYF. The CDR3 DNA reads TGTGCCAGCAGCTTAGTGGTAACAGGGGACGAGCAGTACTTC.